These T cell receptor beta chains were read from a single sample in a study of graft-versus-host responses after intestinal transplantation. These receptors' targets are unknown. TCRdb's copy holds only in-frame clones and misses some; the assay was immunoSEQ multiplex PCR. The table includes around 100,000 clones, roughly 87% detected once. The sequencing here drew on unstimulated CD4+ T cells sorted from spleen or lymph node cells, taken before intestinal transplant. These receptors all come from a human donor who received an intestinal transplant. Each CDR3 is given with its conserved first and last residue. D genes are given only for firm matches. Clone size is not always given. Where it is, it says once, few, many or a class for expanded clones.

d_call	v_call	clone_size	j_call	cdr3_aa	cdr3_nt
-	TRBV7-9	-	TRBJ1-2	CASSLPGQPKRGGYTF	TGTGCCAGCAGCTTGCCCGGACAGCCGAAAAGAGGTGGCTACACCTTC
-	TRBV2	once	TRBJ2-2	CASRRTGNTGELFF	TGTGCCAGCAGAAGGACGGGGAACACCGGGGAGCTGTTTTTT
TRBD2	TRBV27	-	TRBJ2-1	CASSSGRVSYNEQFF	TGTGCCAGCAGCAGCGGGAGGGTCTCCTACAATGAGCAGTTCTTC
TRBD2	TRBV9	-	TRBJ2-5	CASSVGLAGGFKETQYF	TGTGCCAGCAGCGTAGGCCTAGCGGGAGGGTTTAAAGAGACCCAGTACTTC
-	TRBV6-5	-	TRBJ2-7	CASSASSYEQYF	TGTGCCAGCAGTGCGAGCTCCTACGAGCAGTACTTC
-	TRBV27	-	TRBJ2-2	CASTRQWTGELFF	TGTGCCAGCACCCGGCAGTGGACCGGGGAGCTGTTTTTT
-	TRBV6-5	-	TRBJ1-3	CASSRAGSGNTIYF	TGTGCCAGCAGCCGAGCCGGGTCTGGAAACACCATATATTTT
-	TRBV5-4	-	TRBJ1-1	CASSLGTWNTEAFF	TGTGCCAGCAGCTTGGGGACCTGGAACACTGAAGCTTTCTTT
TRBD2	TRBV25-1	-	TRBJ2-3	CASSESSGIGTDTQYF	TGTGCCAGCAGTGAATCCAGCGGGATTGGTACAGATACGCAGTATTTT
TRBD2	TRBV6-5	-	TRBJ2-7	CASKRPSGGPGEQYF	TGTGCCAGTAAAAGGCCTAGCGGGGGGCCCGGGGAGCAGTACTTC
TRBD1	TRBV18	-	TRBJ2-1	CASSPWDTGGHNEQFF	TGTGCCAGCTCACCATGGGATACAGGGGGCCACAATGAGCAGTTCTTC
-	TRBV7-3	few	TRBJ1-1	CASSFSVSTEAFF	TGTGCCAGCAGCTTTTCGGTATCCACTGAAGCTTTCTTT
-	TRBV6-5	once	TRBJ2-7	CASSPIVTDYEQYF	TGTGCCAGCAGCCCCATAGTGACAGACTACGAGCAGTACTTC
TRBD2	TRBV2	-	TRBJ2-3	CASLPSGKVDTQYF	TGTGCCAGCCTCCCTAGCGGGAAGGTAGATACGCAGTATTTT
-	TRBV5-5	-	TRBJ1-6	CASSFPRENSPLHF	TGTGCCAGCAGCTTCCCACGGGAAAATTCACCCCTCCACTTT
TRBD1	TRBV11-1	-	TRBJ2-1	CASSTRRDRVHEQFF	TGTGCCAGCAGCACACGCCGGGACAGGGTACATGAGCAGTTCTTC
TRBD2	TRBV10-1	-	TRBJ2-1	CASGKGLAGHNEQFF	TGCGCCAGCGGCAAGGGACTAGCGGGCCACAATGAGCAGTTCTTC
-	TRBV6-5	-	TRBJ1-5	CASGQDPINQPQHF	TGTGCCAGCGGCCAGGACCCCATCAATCAGCCCCAGCATTTT
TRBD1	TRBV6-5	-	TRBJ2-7	CASSSPGQGGNEQYF	TGTGCCAGCAGTTCCCCGGGACAGGGGGGTAACGAGCAGTACTTC
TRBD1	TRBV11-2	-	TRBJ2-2	CASSHILTGASNTGELFF	TGTGCCAGCAGCCACATACTAACAGGGGCGTCGAACACCGGGGAGCTGTTTTTT
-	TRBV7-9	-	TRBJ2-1	CASSEISYEQFF	TGTGCCAGCAGCGAAATTAGCTATGAGCAGTTCTTC
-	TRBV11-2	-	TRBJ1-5	CASSTDRTSTQHF	TGTGCCAGCAGCACTGACCGAACATCGACCCAGCATTTT
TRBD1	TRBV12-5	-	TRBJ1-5	CASGSRGMGQPQHF	TGTGCTAGTGGTTCCAGGGGGATGGGACAGCCCCAGCATTTT
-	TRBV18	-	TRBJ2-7	CASSPSAVTYEQYF	TGTGCCAGCTCACCTTCCGCAGTCACCTACGAGCAGTACTTC
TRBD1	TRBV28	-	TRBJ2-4	CASSSQGNIQYF	TGTGCCAGCAGTTCACAGGGGAACATTCAGTACTTC
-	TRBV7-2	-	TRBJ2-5	CASSLAGTQNQETQYF	TGTGCCAGCAGCTTGGCCGGGACACAGAACCAAGAGACCCAGTACTTC
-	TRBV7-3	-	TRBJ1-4	CASSDSREMTEKLFF	TGTGCCAGCTCAGACTCGAGGGAGATGACTGAAAAACTGTTTTTT
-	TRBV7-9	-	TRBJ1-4	CASSLGTADEKLFF	TGTGCCAGCAGCTTAGGGACAGCGGATGAAAAACTGTTTTTT
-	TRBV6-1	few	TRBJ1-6	CASSEALRWGTYNSPLHF	TGTGCCAGCAGTGAAGCGCTTCGGTGGGGGACGTATAATTCACCCCTCCACTTT
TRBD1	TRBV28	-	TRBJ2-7	CASSKDRVAYEQYF	TGTGCCAGCAGTAAGGACAGGGTTGCCTACGAGCAGTACTTC
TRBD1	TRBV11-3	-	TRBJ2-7	CASSPRTGWDYEQYF	TGTGCCAGCAGCCCTCGGACAGGGTGGGACTACGAGCAGTACTTC
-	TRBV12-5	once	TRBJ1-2	CASGSPSGYTF	TGTGCTAGTGGTTCCCCCAGCGGCTACACCTTC
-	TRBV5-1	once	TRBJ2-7	CASSGRPGAYEQYF	TGCGCCAGCAGCGGACGGCCAGGGGCCTACGAGCAGTACTTC
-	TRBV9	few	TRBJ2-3	CASSVGRSTDTQYF	TGTGCCAGCAGCGTAGGACGAAGCACAGATACGCAGTATTTT
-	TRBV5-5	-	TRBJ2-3	CASSLHRGADTQYF	TGTGCCAGCAGCTTGCACCGGGGCGCAGATACGCAGTATTTT
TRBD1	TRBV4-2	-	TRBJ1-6	CASSQTRTGLNSPLHF	TGTGCCAGCAGCCAAACCCGGACAGGGTTAAATTCACCCCTCCACTTT